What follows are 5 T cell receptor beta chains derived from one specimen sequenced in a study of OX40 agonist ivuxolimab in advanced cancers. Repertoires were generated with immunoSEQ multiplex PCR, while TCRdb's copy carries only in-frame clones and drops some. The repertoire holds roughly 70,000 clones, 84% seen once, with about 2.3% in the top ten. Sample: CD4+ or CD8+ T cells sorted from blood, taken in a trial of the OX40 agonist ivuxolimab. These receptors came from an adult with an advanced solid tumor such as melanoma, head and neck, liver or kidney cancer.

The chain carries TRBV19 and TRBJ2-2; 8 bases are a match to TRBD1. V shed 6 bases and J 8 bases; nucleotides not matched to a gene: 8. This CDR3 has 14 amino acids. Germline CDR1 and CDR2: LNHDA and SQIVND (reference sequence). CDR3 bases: TGTGCCAGTAGAACTCGACAGGGGCCGGGGGAGCTGTTTTTT. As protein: CASRTRQGPGELFF.

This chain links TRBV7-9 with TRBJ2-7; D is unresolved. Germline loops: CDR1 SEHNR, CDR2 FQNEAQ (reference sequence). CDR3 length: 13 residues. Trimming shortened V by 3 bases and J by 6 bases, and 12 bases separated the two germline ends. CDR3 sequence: CASSFQRRGEQYF. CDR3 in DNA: TGTGCCAGCAGCTTCCAGCGCCGCGGCGAGCAGTACTTC.

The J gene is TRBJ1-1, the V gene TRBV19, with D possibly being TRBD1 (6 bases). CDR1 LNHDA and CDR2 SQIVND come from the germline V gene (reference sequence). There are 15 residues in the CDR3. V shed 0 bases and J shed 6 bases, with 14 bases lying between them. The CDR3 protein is CASSIDPRAGAEAFF. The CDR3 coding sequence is TGTGCCAGTAGTATAGACCCCAGGGCAGGGGCTGAAGCTTTCTTT. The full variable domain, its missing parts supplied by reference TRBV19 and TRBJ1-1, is DGGITQSPKYLFRKEGQNVTLSCEQNLNHDAMYWYRQDPGQGLRLIYYSQIVNDFQKGDIAEGYSVSREKKESFPLTVTSAQKNPTAFYLCASSIDPRAGAEAFFGQGTRLTVV.

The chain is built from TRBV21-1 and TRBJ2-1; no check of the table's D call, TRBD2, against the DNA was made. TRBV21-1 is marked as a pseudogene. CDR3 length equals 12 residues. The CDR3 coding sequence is TGTGCCAGCAGCAAGCGGGAGGGTGAGCAGTTCTTC. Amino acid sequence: CASSKREGEQFF.

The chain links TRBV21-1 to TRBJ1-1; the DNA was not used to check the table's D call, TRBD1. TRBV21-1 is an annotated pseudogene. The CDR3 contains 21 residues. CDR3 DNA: TGTGCCAGCAGCAAGCCTTGGACAGGGGACCTCAAGCCCGCGGTGAACACTGAAGCTTTCTTT. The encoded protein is CASSKPWTGDLKPAVNTEAFF.